The 21 T cell receptor beta chains reported below all come from one sample, sequenced in a study of shared clonotypes between healthy human individuals. Only in-frame clones appear in the TCRdb table, and some are missing; sequencing was by immunoSEQ multiplex PCR. The repertoire holds roughly 1 million clones, with under 80% as singletons. Sequencing was carried out using memory CD4+ T cells sorted from blood. This sample's subset: CD45RA-negative fraction. These receptors were collected from a man aged 18 to 35 in good health.

This clone was detected only once. The chain employs TRBV5-6 and TRBJ1-1; TRBD1 matches at 7 bases. The CDR3 consists of 16 residues. From germline, CDR1 is SGHDT and CDR2 YYEEEE. Germline trimming cut 4 bases from V and 0 bases from J; bases unmatched to any gene: 9. CDR3: CASSRQGSNMNTEAFF. CDR3 bases: TGTGCCAGCAGCCGACAGGGTTCCAACATGAACACTGAAGCTTTCTTT.

The V and J genes are TRBV28 and TRBJ2-4, with D tentatively TRBD1 (6 bases). This CDR3 is built from 14 residues. The V end lost 5 bases, the J end lost 2 bases, and 10 bases lay between the germline ends. The germline V gene encodes CDR1 MDHEN and CDR2 SYDVKM. The CDR3 loop is CASSVQGPKNIQYF. Here the CDR3 DNA reads TGTGCCAGCAGTGTACAGGGTCCCAAAAACATTCAGTACTTC. Full variable domain (remainder filled in from reference TRBV28 and TRBJ2-4): DVKVTQSSRYLVKRTGEKVFLECVQDMDHENMFWYRQDPGLGLRLIYFSYDVKMKEKGDIPEGYSVSREKKERFSLILESASTNQTSMYLCASSVQGPKNIQYFGAGTRLSVL.

A few counts support this clone. Additional DNA sequences in this sample encode the identical CDR3. This chain links TRBV7-9 with TRBJ2-5; D might be TRBD2 (6 bases). V lost 0 bases and J lost 1, with 6 bases in between. This CDR3 has 14 residues. From germline, CDR1 is SEHNR and CDR2 FQNEAQ (reference sequence). The CDR3 region has the DNA TGTGCCAGCAGCTTAGCGGGGGGCCAAGAGACCCAGTACTTC. Protein product: CASSLAGGQETQYF.

About this clone: This sample includes further DNA sequences coding for the same CDR3. As DNA, the CDR3 is TGTGCCAGCAGCTTAGCGAACTTGAACACTGAAGCTTTCTTT. This translates into CASSLANLNTEAFF. V usage is TRBV11-2 and J usage is TRBJ1-1; D remains ambiguous. This CDR3 is built from 14 residues. Germline CDR1 SGHAT, CDR2 FQNNGV. V dropped 1 base and J dropped 0 bases, with 6 bases sitting between them.

The chain couples TRBV30 to TRBJ2-7; D is ambiguous. The CDR3 length is 13 residues. V lost 4 bases, J lost 4 bases, and 14 bases lay in between. Germline V gene data show CDR1 as GTSNPN and CDR2 as SVGIG (reference sequence). CDR3 in amino acids: CAWMTVGSYEQYF. In DNA form, the CDR3 reads TGTGCCTGGATGACGGTGGGTAGTTACGAGCAGTACTTC.

This chain connects TRBV7-8 to TRBJ2-1; D may be TRBD1 or TRBD2 (5 bases each). Trimming pared 3 bases from V and 5 bases from J, leaving 20 bases between. The CDR3 contains 17 residues. Germline V lookup: CDR1 SGHVS, CDR2 FQNEAQ. The CDR3 reads CASSFTRGTPLHNEQFF. The DNA for the CDR3 is TGTGCCAGCAGCTTTACCCGTGGGACCCCCCTTCACAATGAGCAGTTCTTC.

This clone was counted between two and nine times. The germline gene is not matched at one end of the junction; a read error may be the cause. V usage is TRBV7-7 and J usage is TRBJ1-6; 7 bases match TRBD1. The CDR3 covers 15 residues. Germline-derived CDR1 and CDR2 are SSHAT and FNYEAQ (reference sequence). CDR3 DNA sequence: TGTGCTAGCAGCTTTAGGACAGGCCGTAATTCACCCCTCCACTTT. Encoded protein: CASSFRTGRNSPLHF.

The V call is TRBV6-1, the J call TRBJ2-3; 8 nucleotides agree with TRBD2. The CDR3 runs 14 residues. Trimming cost V 4 bases and J 4 bases; bases outside gene matches: 4. Looked up from germline, CDR1 is MNHNS and CDR2 is SASEGT. The CDR3, as DNA: TGTGCCAGCAGTGGGCGCGGGAGGTCAGATACGCAGTATTTT. This sequence encodes CASSGRGRSDTQYF.

This clone has more than one count but fewer than ten. The rearrangement uses TRBV7-8 and TRBJ2-5; TRBD2 agrees at 7 bases. The V gene's germline CDR1 is SGHVS and CDR2 FQNEAQ. Unmatched junction bases numbered 6, after V lost 4 bases and J lost 1 base. The CDR3 runs to 15 residues. The CDR3 DNA is TGTGCCAGCAGCTGGGGGAGGGGCAGCCAAGAGACCCAGTACTTC. Translated, it gives CASSWGRGSQETQYF. The whole variable domain, remainder taken from reference TRBV7-8 and TRBJ2-5, is GAGVSQSPRYKVAKRGQDVALRCDPISGHVSLFWYQQALGQGPEFLTYFQNEAQLDKSGLPSDRFFAERPEGSVSTLKIQRTQQEDSAVYLCASSWGRGSQETQYFGPGTRLLVL.

V usage is TRBV27 and J usage is TRBJ2-3; TRBD2 aligns across 10 bases. J was trimmed by 5 bases and V by 4 bases; bases with no gene match: 6. Germline CDR1 MNHEY, CDR2 SMNVEV (reference sequence). There are 15 residues in the CDR3. Written as DNA, the CDR3 is TGTGCCAGCAGTTCTCAAGCGGGAGGGAGAGATACGCAGTATTTT. Its translation: CASSSQAGGRDTQYF.

The chain couples TRBV29-1 to TRBJ1-6, with TRBD1 as a possible D gene (6 bases). Trimming stripped 2 bases from V and 10 bases from J, with 12 bases between. In germline, CDR1 is SQVTM, CDR2 ANQGSEA. The CDR3 consists of 13 residues. The CDR3 is CSVEMGAGSPLHF. CDR3 DNA sequence: TGCAGCGTTGAAATGGGGGCAGGGTCACCCCTCCACTTT.

V and J are TRBV6-1 and TRBJ2-7, with 8 bases aligning to TRBD1. The CDR3 runs 14 residues. V lost 6 bases to trimming and J lost 4 bases; unmatched junction nucleotides: 8. Per germline, CDR1 MNHNS and CDR2 SASEGT. In DNA, the CDR3 is TGTGCCAGCAGCGACAGGGGCCCTCCTTACGAGCAGTACTTC. Its protein is CASSDRGPPYEQYF.

The chain employs TRBV7-9 and TRBJ2-1; possibly TRBD1 or TRBD2 for D (6 bases each). Per germline, CDR1 SEHNR and CDR2 FQNEAQ (reference sequence). The CDR3 consists of 13 residues. The V and J ends lost 5 bases and 7 bases respectively, with 12 bases between them. CDR3 DNA sequence: TGTGCCAGCAGCCAAAAGGGGGGAAATGAGCAGTTCTTC. It specifies CASSQKGGNEQFF.

This CDR3 is CASSAPGTGDSPLHF. The CDR3, as DNA: TGTGCCAGCAGTGCGCCCGGGACAGGAGATTCACCCCTCCACTTT. The gene calls are TRBV28 and TRBJ1-6; TRBD1 matches 8 bases. The CDR3 loop spans 15 amino acids. The V segment lost 5 bases and the J segment 8 bases; nucleotides outside the gene matches: 8. Germline V lookup: CDR1 MDHEN, CDR2 SYDVKM.

This clone was detected only a few times. The gene calls are TRBV2 and TRBJ1-3; D uncertain. The V and J ends lost 6 bases and 4 bases respectively, with 13 bases between them. This CDR3 has 14 residues. CDR1 SNHLY and CDR2 FYNNEI come from the germline V gene. The DNA of the CDR3 is TGTGCCAGCAGGGGCGGTGGTGACGGAAACACCATATATTTT. Amino acid sequence: CASRGGGDGNTIYF.

A remark on this clone: Other DNA variants within this sample encode the same CDR3. The chain combines TRBV5-1 with TRBJ2-5, with 15 bases lining up with TRBD2. CDR3 size: 16 residues. Looked up from germline, CDR1 is SGHRS and CDR2 is YFSETQ. V dropped 7 bases and J dropped 1; count of bases not matched to a gene: 5. The CDR3 here is CASGTSGGRVQETQYF. In DNA, the CDR3 is TGCGCCAGCGGGACTAGCGGGGGGAGGGTCCAAGAGACCCAGTACTTC.

CDR3 sequence (DNA): TGTGCCAGCAGCTCTGAGGGACTAGCGGGGGTTGTCCGGGAGACCCAGTACTTC. Protein product: CASSSEGLAGVVRETQYF. The chain has TRBV5-6 and TRBJ2-5; 14 bases fit TRBD2. The germline V gene has CDR1 SGHDT and CDR2 YYEEEE. V gave up 3 bases and J gave up 5 bases; unmatched junction bases: 12. CDR3 length: 18 amino acids.

The CDR3 nucleotides are TGTGCCAGCAGCTTCTCAAACTCTGGGGCCAACGTCCTGACTTTC. It is translated as CASSFSNSGANVLTF. The rearrangement links TRBV7-3 to TRBJ2-6; no clear D gene. Germline V gene lookup returns CDR1 SGHTA and CDR2 FQGTGA. This CDR3 comprises 15 residues. Trimming took 3 bases from V and 0 from J, leaving 6 bases between them.

As regards this clone: An end of the junction differs from the germline gene, which may be a read error. V is TRBV7-7 and J is TRBJ2-3, with 7 bases identical to TRBD2. This CDR3 is built from 18 residues. CDR1 is SSHAT and CDR2 is FNYEAQ in the germline V gene (reference sequence). CDR3 nucleotide sequence: TGTGCTAGCAGCTTAGCGCCGGCTAGCGGCTATGCCACAGATACGCAGTATTTT. Residues: CASSLAPASGYATDTQYF.

This clone was recorded a few times. This chain uses TRBV28 with TRBJ1-2; 10 bases fit TRBD1. The CDR3 has 15 amino acids. Germline values: CDR1 MDHEN, CDR2 SYDVKM. V dropped 6 bases and J dropped 3; count of bases not matched to a gene: 7. In nucleotides, the CDR3 is TGTGCCAGCAGGCAAAGACAGGGGGCGTACTATGGCTACACCTTC. This gives the protein CASRQRQGAYYGYTF.

The chain couples TRBV4-2 to TRBJ2-3; 8 bases fit TRBD2. Germline V gene sequence: CDR1 LGHNA, CDR2 YNFKEQ. The CDR3 is made up of 18 amino acids. The junction had 12 bases not matched to a gene; V was cut back by 1 base and J by 3 bases. The CDR3 sequence: CASSQATTSGGETDTQYF. CDR3 DNA sequence: TGTGCCAGCAGCCAAGCGACCACTAGCGGAGGGGAAACAGATACGCAGTATTTT.